Below, 32 T cell receptor beta chains from the same sample are listed, as sequenced in a study of PD-1 blockade in classical Hodgkin lymphoma. Patients all relapsed after autologous stem cell transplantation, and there was variation in brentuximab vedotin exposure. Using magnetic negative selection, the CD4+ T cells were separated out of thawed PBMCs. Assay used: immunoSEQ multiplex PCR; TCRdb lists only in-frame clones, some missing. The sample yields 9,500 to 15,000 clones, around 80% seen once. The sample here was CD4+ T cells from blood, taken at baseline. Receptors were obtained from a human donor with classical Hodgkin lymphoma.

This chain uses TRBV6-4 with TRBJ2-1, with 8 bases lining up with TRBD1. The CDR3 is made up of 17 amino acids. The germline V gene has CDR1 MRHNA and CDR2 SNTAGT. V shed 8 bases and J 1 base; nucleotides not matched to a gene: 13. CDR3 bases: TGTGCCAGCTCCGGACAGGGAGTCCCTTTATCCTACAATGAGCAGTTCTTC. Its protein is CASSGQGVPLSYNEQFF.

This rearrangement joins TRBV6-6 to TRBJ2-1; no reliable D call. Trimming shortened V by 2 bases and J by 5 bases, and 16 bases separated the two germline ends. Germline CDR1 is MNHNY and CDR2 is SVGAGI (reference sequence). The CDR3 totals 16 residues. The CDR3 sequence: CASSYNRAAPDNEQFF. In DNA, the CDR3 is TGTGCCAGCAGTTACAATCGGGCGGCCCCAGACAATGAGCAGTTCTTC.

This clone occurred a few times. The V call is TRBV11-2, the J call TRBJ2-7, with TRBD1 matching 8 bases. This CDR3 contains 16 residues. V shed 1 base and J 2 bases; nucleotides not matched to a gene: 7. Germline V lookup: CDR1 SGHAT, CDR2 FQNNGV. The CDR3, as DNA: TGTGCCAGCAGCTTAGGCCCACAGGGGGGCCCCTACGAGCAGTACTTC. This encodes CASSLGPQGGPYEQYF. Combining the CDR3 with reference TRBV11-2 and TRBJ2-7 gives the whole variable domain EAGVAQSPRYKIIEKRQSVAFWCNPISGHATLYWYQQILGQGPKLLIQFQNNGVVDDSQLPKDRFSAERLKGVDSTLKIQPAKLEDSAVYLCASSLGPQGGPYEQYFGPGTRLTVT.

In its sample, this clone was seen once. The chain is built from TRBV6-5 and TRBJ1-4, with 9 bases lining up with TRBD1. The CDR3 spans 12 residues. Per the germline V gene, CDR1 is MNHEY and CDR2 is SVGAGI. J was trimmed by 7 bases and V by 10 bases; bases with no gene match: 4. CDR3 in amino acids: CATGQGPEKLFF. As DNA, the CDR3 is TGTGCCACCGGACAGGGGCCTGAAAAACTGTTTTTT.

The chain combines TRBV19 with TRBJ2-1; no firm D call. This CDR3 contains 16 residues. V was shortened by 1 base and J by 1 base, with 11 bases between the two germline ends. Germline assignment: CDR1 LNHDA and CDR2 SQIVND (reference sequence). CDR3 protein: CASSIGRSLSYNEQFF. The CDR3 DNA sequence: TGTGCCAGTAGTATAGGGCGTTCACTATCCTACAATGAGCAGTTCTTC.

The rearrangement joins TRBV19 to TRBJ2-6, with D hard to call. Germline V gene sequence: CDR1 LNHDA, CDR2 SQIVND (reference sequence). The CDR3 sequence is 18 residues long. V lost 4 bases, J lost 2 bases, and 18 bases lay in between. CDR3 coding DNA: TGTGCCAGTAGTAACCCCCGGCTGCGAGATACTGGGGCCAACGTCCTGACTTTC. It specifies CASSNPRLRDTGANVLTF.

The chain carries TRBV5-1 and TRBJ2-7; D gene uncertain. This CDR3 spans 16 amino acids. Trimming removed 0 bases at V and 0 bases at J, with 13 bases between. CDR1 and CDR2 from the germline V gene are SGHRS and YFSETQ. The CDR3 sequence is CASSLALAGTSYEQYF. As DNA, the CDR3 is TGCGCCAGCAGCTTGGCCTTGGCAGGTACCTCCTACGAGCAGTACTTC.

This chain connects TRBV27 to TRBJ1-6, with 7 bases lining up with TRBD1. The ends lost 6 bases at V and 7 bases at J; junction bases unmatched: 6. Germline V gives CDR1 MNHEY, CDR2 SMNVEV (reference sequence). This CDR3 region has 14 residues. The CDR3 protein is CASRLTGVNSPLHF. DNA of the CDR3: TGTGCCAGCAGACTTACAGGGGTAAATTCACCCCTCCACTTT.

The chain recombines TRBV2 with TRBJ1-1, with D unclear. The length of the CDR3 is 13 residues. Deletions cut 5 bases from V and 0 bases from J, with 7 bases between. Germline CDR1 SNHLY, CDR2 FYNNEI. CDR3 residues: CASSRELNTEAFF. In nucleotides, the CDR3 is TGTGCCAGCAGTCGCGAGCTGAACACTGAAGCTTTCTTT.

This rearrangement joins TRBV11-2 to TRBJ2-1, with a possible D match to TRBD1 (5 bases). The CDR3 totals 11 residues. Looked up from germline, CDR1 is SGHAT and CDR2 is FQNNGV. Deletions cut 1 base from V and 11 bases from J, with 6 bases between. DNA for the CDR3: TGTGCCAGCAGCTTAGGGACACAGCAGTTCTTC. Protein product: CASSLGTQQFF.

This clone was seen only once. V is TRBV18 and J is TRBJ1-1; D is possibly TRBD1 (6 bases). V was pared by 3 bases and J by 5 bases, with 10 bases between. This CDR3 is 13 amino acids long. Germline CDR1 reads KGHSH; CDR2 reads LQKENI. CDR3: CASSPSGVTEAFF. Here the CDR3 DNA reads TGTGCCAGCTCACCGTCAGGGGTTACTGAAGCTTTCTTT.

The chain has TRBV4-2 and TRBJ1-1; D not certain. Germline V gene sequence: CDR1 LGHNA, CDR2 YNFKEQ. With 1 base removed from V and 1 base from J, the gap between germline ends came to 7 bases. This CDR3 has 14 amino acids. DNA of the CDR3: TGTGCCAGCAGCCAAGCAGGACGGAACACTGAAGCTTTCTTT. It yields the protein CASSQAGRNTEAFF.

This clone appeared a few times. The chain uses TRBV27 and TRBJ1-1; D not resolved. CDR1 is MNHEY, CDR2 SMNVEV, per germline (reference sequence). This CDR3 is built from 14 residues. The germline V and J ends were trimmed by 5 bases and 9 bases, with 19 bases remaining between them. CDR3 protein: CASSPAPNPWKAFF. In nucleotides, the CDR3 is TGTGCCAGCAGTCCCGCCCCAAACCCTTGGAAAGCTTTCTTT.

The chain has TRBV9 and TRBJ2-7, with 11 bases fitting TRBD2. Germline loops: CDR1 SGDLS, CDR2 YYNGEE. Unmatched junction bases numbered 1, after V lost 1 base and J lost 7 bases. The CDR3 runs 13 residues. The chain's CDR3 is CASSVRLAGEQYF. Here the CDR3 DNA reads TGTGCCAGCAGCGTACGACTAGCGGGGGAGCAGTACTTC. The variable domain in full, completed from reference TRBV9 and TRBJ2-7, reads DSGVTQTPKHLITATGQRVTLRCSPRSGDLSVYWYQQSLDQGLQFLIQYYNGEERAKGNILERFSAQQFPDLHSELNLSSLELGDSALYFCASSVRLAGEQYFGPGTRLTVT.

The chain has TRBV19 and TRBJ1-1; D not resolved. Germline V gives CDR1 LNHDA, CDR2 SQIVND (reference sequence). The V and J ends lost 7 bases and 2 bases respectively, with 8 bases between them. This CDR3 contains 12 residues. The CDR3 loop is CASNFGNTEAFF. For the CDR3, the DNA is TGTGCCAGTAACTTCGGCAACACTGAAGCTTTCTTT.

The chain has TRBV6-5 and TRBJ1-4; 9 bases are shared with TRBD1. Germline trimming cut 9 bases from V and 8 bases from J; bases unmatched to any gene: 10. The CDR3 runs 14 residues. Germline V gives CDR1 MNHEY, CDR2 SVGAGI. The CDR3 DNA sequence: TGTGCCAGTGCCCGAGGGACAGGGAAGGAAAAACTGTTTTTT. This encodes CASARGTGKEKLFF.

This chain uses TRBV9 with TRBJ2-5; no clear D. The DNA end favors TRBJ2-7, so the J call may be wrong. Per germline, CDR1 SGDLS and CDR2 YYNGEE. The CDR3 totals 13 residues. The CDR3 is CASSLRSGYEQYF. The CDR3, as DNA: TGTGCCAGCAGCTTAAGGTCTGGCTACGAGCAGTACTTC.

The V and J genes are TRBV6-1 and TRBJ2-7; D may be TRBD1 (5 bases). The germline V gene encodes CDR1 MNHNS and CDR2 SASEGT. Between the trimmed V and J ends, which lost 3 bases and 3 bases, there was a span of 12 bases. The CDR3 runs to 14 residues. Written as DNA, the CDR3 is TGTGCCAGCAGTGAGGTCGCAGGGAACTACGAGCAGTACTTC. Residues: CASSEVAGNYEQYF.

The table lists this clone with a few counts. The chain uses TRBV6-5 and TRBJ2-3; 10 nucleotides agree with TRBD2. The germline V gene has CDR1 MNHEY and CDR2 SVGAGI. With 2 bases clipped from V and 6 bases from J, the junction kept 5 bases outside the gene matches. The CDR3 sequence is 15 residues long. The CDR3 loop reads CASSYQRGGRDTQYF. CDR3 nucleotide sequence: TGTGCCAGCAGTTACCAGCGGGGGGGCCGCGATACGCAGTATTTT.

The V call is TRBV27, the J call TRBJ1-2; no reliable D call. The CDR3 spans 11 residues. Germline assignment: CDR1 MNHEY and CDR2 SMNVEV (reference sequence). The V end was cut by 8 bases, the J end by 7 bases, with 11 bases between. The CDR3 protein is CASFGVGGYTF. DNA of the CDR3: TGTGCCAGCTTTGGGGTTGGTGGCTACACCTTC.

The gene calls are TRBV5-4 and TRBJ2-7; 9 bases are shared with TRBD2. V shed 2 bases and J 6 bases; nucleotides not matched to a gene: 12. The germline gives CDR1 SGHNT, CDR2 YYREEE (reference sequence). The CDR3 totals 16 residues. CDR3 sequence reads: CASSLSRSSGVGEQYF. DNA of the CDR3: TGTGCCAGCAGCTTAAGTAGGTCTAGCGGGGTTGGCGAGCAGTACTTC. The entire variable domain, with the rest obtained from reference TRBV5-4 and TRBJ2-7, is as follows: ETGVTQSPTHLIKTRGQQVTLRCSSQSGHNTVSWYQQALGQGPQFIFQYYREEENGRGNFPPRFSGLQFPNYSSELNVNALELDDSALYLCASSLSRSSGVGEQYFGPGTRLTVT.

V usage is TRBV10-1 and J usage is TRBJ2-1; no definite D call. The CDR3 runs to 13 residues. Trimming pared 2 bases from V and 10 bases from J, leaving 12 bases between. Germline CDR1 WNHNN, CDR2 SYGVQD (reference sequence). The CDR3 DNA is TGCGCCAGCAGTGAGGACCTTTGGAACGAGCAGTTCTTC. Its translation is CASSEDLWNEQFF.

This chain links TRBV6-5 with TRBJ1-1, with TRBD1 identical over 7 bases. The V gene end was trimmed by 2 bases and the J gene end by 6 bases; junction bases not matched to a gene: 6. From germline, CDR1 is MNHEY and CDR2 SVGAGI. This CDR3 contains 14 residues. Here the CDR3 reads CASSYMGQRSEAFF. CDR3 DNA sequence: TGTGCCAGCAGTTACATGGGACAGCGCTCTGAAGCTTTCTTT.

The rearrangement links TRBV18 to TRBJ1-2, with D tentatively TRBD1 (6 bases). The germline V gene encodes CDR1 KGHSH and CDR2 LQKENI. The CDR3 contains 14 residues. V was trimmed by 4 bases and J by 6 bases, leaving 15 bases between them. The DNA of the CDR3 is TGTGCCAGCTCACTCCGCTTGGACAGTCATGGCTACACCTTC. Translated, it gives CASSLRLDSHGYTF.

This clone was seen a few times. CDR3 loop: CAWIRQGSSYGYTF. The CDR3, as DNA: TGTGCCTGGATCCGACAGGGCTCGTCCTATGGCTACACCTTC. V usage is TRBV30 and J usage is TRBJ1-2; 7 bases are a match to TRBD1. The CDR3 totals 14 residues. V dropped 4 bases and J dropped 4; count of bases not matched to a gene: 9. CDR1 is GTSNPN and CDR2 is SVGIG in the germline V gene (reference sequence).

The V gene is TRBV10-3, the J gene TRBJ1-2; 8 positions agree with TRBD1. The CDR3 sequence is 14 residues long. Per the germline V gene, CDR1 is ENHRY and CDR2 is SYGVKD. The V and J ends lost 8 bases and 2 bases, in that order; junction bases with no gene match: 7. The CDR3 sequence: CAIHQDRANYGYTF. In DNA, the CDR3 is TGTGCCATCCACCAGGACAGGGCCAACTATGGCTACACCTTC.

The V call is TRBV10-1, the J call TRBJ2-3, with a possible D match to TRBD2 (6 bases). Germline loops: CDR1 WNHNN, CDR2 SYGVQD (reference sequence). The CDR3 consists of 14 residues. Trimming took off 3 bases at V and 4 bases at J, with 11 bases between the two ends. CDR3 loop: CASSDPSGADTQYF. The DNA for the CDR3 is TGCGCCAGCAGTGATCCCTCGGGGGCAGATACGCAGTATTTT.

The rearrangement joins TRBV7-2 to TRBJ1-2; 11 bases match TRBD1. This CDR3 contains 15 residues. V lost 1 base and J lost 5; bases outside the gene matches: 3. The germline V gene has CDR1 SGHTA and CDR2 FQGNSA. The CDR3 sequence is CASSLDGTGGYGYTF. The CDR3 nucleotides are TGTGCCAGCAGCTTAGATGGGACAGGGGGATATGGCTACACCTTC.

V usage is TRBV14 and J usage is TRBJ1-2, with 8 bases fitting TRBD1. CDR1 is SGHDN, CDR2 FVKESK, per germline. V trimming: 3 bases; J trimming: 6 bases; junction bases outside the gene matches: 12. The CDR3 is made up of 16 amino acids. CDR3 region: CASSHRQGPFRNGYTF. The CDR3 DNA sequence: TGTGCCAGCAGCCATAGACAGGGGCCTTTTAGGAATGGCTACACCTTC.

This chain connects TRBV28 to TRBJ2-7; no clear D. Germline assignment: CDR1 MDHEN and CDR2 SYDVKM. The CDR3 length is 11 residues. V dropped 4 bases and J dropped 4 bases, with 5 bases sitting between them. DNA of the CDR3: TGTGCCAGCAGTTCATTTTACGAGCAGTACTTC. It specifies CASSSFYEQYF.

This clone came up a few times. The CDR3: CASSVDIAVAKNIQYF. The CDR3 coding sequence is TGTGCCAGCAGCGTAGACATTGCAGTAGCCAAAAACATTCAGTACTTC. V and J are TRBV9 and TRBJ2-4; D gene unclear. V lost 0 bases to trimming and J lost 0 bases, with 10 bases between them. This CDR3 region has 16 residues. CDR1 is SGDLS, CDR2 YYNGEE, per germline.

The rearrangement links TRBV29-1 to TRBJ1-1; D unclear. Between the trimmed V and J ends, which lost 0 bases and 1 base, there was a span of 9 bases. CDR3 size: 14 residues. Germline loops: CDR1 SQVTM, CDR2 ANQGSEA. Here the CDR3 reads CSVEDLVRNTEAFF. In DNA form, the CDR3 reads TGCAGCGTTGAAGATCTAGTCCGGAACACTGAAGCTTTCTTT.